This T cell receptor beta chain stems from a study of blood T cell repertoires in COVID-19. Study context: Donors in the United States, Italy and Spain gave samples during acute or convalescent COVID-19. In each case, the material was cDNA or gDNA derived from T cells, B-cell-depleted T cells, or PBMCs.

Sequencing was performed with immunoSEQ multiplex PCR; in TCRdb, only in-frame clones are kept and a portion is missing. The sample includes 140,000 or so clones, about 85% seen only once; the top ten take roughly 2.6%. This sequence was found in a human donor with acute or convalescent COVID-19. The donor label of this sample is uncertain. Sample: peripheral blood.

CDR3 DNA: TGTGCCAGCAGCTTAGTAGGGGAGGGCACAGATACGCAGTATTTT. Translation: CASSLVGEGTDTQYF. The chain joins TRBV7-9 to TRBJ2-3; D possibly corresponds to TRBD2 (6 bases). V lost 1 base, J lost 1 base, and 9 bases lay in between. CDR3 length equals 15 residues. CDR1 and CDR2 (germline): SEHNR, FQNEAQ (reference sequence).